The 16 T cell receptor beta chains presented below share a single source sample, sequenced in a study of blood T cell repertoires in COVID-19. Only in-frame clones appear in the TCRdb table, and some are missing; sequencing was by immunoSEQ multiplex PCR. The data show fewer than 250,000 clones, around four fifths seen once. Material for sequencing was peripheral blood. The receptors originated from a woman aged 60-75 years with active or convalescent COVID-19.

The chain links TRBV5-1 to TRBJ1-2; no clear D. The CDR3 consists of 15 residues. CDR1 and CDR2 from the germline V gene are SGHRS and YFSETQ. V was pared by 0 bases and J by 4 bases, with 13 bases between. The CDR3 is CASSLGVGVFYGYTF. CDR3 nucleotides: TGCGCCAGCAGCTTGGGGGTCGGGGTCTTCTATGGCTACACCTTC.

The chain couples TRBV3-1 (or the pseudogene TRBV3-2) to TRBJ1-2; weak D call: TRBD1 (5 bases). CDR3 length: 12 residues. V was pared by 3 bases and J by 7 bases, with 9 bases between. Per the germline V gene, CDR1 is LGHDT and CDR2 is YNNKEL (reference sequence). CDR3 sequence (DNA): TGTGCCAGCAGCCACTCTCAGGGTGGCTACACCTTC. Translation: CASSHSQGGYTF.

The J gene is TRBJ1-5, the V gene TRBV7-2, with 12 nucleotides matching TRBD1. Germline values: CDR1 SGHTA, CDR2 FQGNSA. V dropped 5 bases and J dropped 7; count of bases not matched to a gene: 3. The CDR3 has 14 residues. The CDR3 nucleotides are TGTGCCAGCAGCCCGGGACAGGGGGCGCAGCCCCAGCATTTT. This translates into CASSPGQGAQPQHF. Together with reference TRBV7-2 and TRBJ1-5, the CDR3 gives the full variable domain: GAGVSQSPSNKVTEKGKDVELRCDPISGHTALYWYRQSLGQGLEFLIYFQGNSAPDKSGLPSDRFSAERTGGSVSTLTIQRTQQEDSAVYLCASSPGQGAQPQHFGDGTRLSIL.

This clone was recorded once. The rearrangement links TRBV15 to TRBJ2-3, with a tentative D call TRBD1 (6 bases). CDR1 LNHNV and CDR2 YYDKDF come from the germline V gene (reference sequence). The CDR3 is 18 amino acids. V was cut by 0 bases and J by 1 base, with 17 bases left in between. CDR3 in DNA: TGTGCCACCAGCAGAGATGCCACACAGGGTGGGGGCACAGATACGCAGTATTTT. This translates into CATSRDATQGGGTDTQYF.

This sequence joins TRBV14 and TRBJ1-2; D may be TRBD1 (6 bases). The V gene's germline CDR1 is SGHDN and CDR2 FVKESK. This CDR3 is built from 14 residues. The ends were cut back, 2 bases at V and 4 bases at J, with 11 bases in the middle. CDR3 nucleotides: TGTGCCAGCAGCCAACAGGGGCTAAGCTATGGCTACACCTTC. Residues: CASSQQGLSYGYTF.

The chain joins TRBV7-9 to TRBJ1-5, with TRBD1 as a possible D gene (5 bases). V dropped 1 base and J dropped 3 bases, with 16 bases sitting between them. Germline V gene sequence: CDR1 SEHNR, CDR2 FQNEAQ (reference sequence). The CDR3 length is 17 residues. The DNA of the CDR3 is TGTGCCAGCAGCTTAGTGGGGTCCGGGGGGGACAATCAGCCCCAGCATTTT. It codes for CASSLVGSGGDNQPQHF.

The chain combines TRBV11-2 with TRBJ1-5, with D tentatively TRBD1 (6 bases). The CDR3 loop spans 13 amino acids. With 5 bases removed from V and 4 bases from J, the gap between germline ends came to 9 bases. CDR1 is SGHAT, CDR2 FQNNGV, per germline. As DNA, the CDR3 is TGTGCCAGCAGCCAGGGACAAAATCAGCCCCAGCATTTT. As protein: CASSQGQNQPQHF.

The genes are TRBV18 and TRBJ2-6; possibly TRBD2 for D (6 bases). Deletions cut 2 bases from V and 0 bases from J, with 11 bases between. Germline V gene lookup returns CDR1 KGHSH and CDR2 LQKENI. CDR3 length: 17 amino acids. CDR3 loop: CASSPGTGNSGANVLTF. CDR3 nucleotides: TGTGCCAGCTCACCAGGGACTGGAAACTCTGGGGCCAACGTCCTGACTTTC.

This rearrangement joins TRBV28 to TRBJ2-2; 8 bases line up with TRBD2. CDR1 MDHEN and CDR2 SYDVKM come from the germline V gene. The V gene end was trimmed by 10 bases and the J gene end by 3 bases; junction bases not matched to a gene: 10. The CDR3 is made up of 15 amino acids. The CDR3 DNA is TGTGCCATCGAGCGCGCGGGGGGATACACCGGGGAGCTGTTTTTT. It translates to CAIERAGGYTGELFF.

The CDR3 sequence: CASSLTGGQRSYEQYF. CDR3 nucleotide sequence: TGCGCCAGCAGCCTTACAGGGGGTCAGCGCTCCTACGAGCAGTACTTC. The chain is built from TRBV5-1 and TRBJ2-7, with 8 bases matching TRBD1. V was pared by 4 bases and J by 0 bases, with 9 bases of the junction left unmatched. The V gene's germline CDR1 is SGHRS and CDR2 YFSETQ. The length of the CDR3 is 16 residues.

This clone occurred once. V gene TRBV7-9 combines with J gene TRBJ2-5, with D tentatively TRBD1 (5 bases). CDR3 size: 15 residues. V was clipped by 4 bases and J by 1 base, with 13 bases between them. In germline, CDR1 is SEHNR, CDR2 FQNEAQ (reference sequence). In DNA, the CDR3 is TGTGCCAGCAGCTCCCTCACAGGTCTCCAAGAGACCCAGTACTTC. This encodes CASSSLTGLQETQYF.

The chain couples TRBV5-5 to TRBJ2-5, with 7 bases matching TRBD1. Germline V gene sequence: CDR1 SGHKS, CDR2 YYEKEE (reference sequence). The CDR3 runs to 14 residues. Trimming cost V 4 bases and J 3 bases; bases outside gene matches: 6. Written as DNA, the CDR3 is TGTGCCAGCAGCCCTAGGGGGCGGGAAGAGACCCAGTACTTC. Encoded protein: CASSPRGREETQYF.

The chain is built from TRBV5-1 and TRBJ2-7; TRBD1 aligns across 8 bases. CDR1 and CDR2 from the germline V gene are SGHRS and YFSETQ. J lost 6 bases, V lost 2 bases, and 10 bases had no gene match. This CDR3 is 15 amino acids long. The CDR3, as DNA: TGCGCCAGCAGCTTATCGCTGGGACAGGTTCGCGAGCAGTACTTC. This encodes CASSLSLGQVREQYF.

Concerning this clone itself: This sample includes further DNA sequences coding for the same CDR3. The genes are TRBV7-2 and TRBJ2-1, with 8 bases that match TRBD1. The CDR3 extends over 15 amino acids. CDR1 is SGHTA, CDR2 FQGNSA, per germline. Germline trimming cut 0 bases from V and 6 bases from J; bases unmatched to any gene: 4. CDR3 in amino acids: CASSLAAGGFNEQFF. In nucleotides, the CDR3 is TGTGCCAGCAGCTTAGCGGCAGGGGGCTTCAATGAGCAGTTCTTC.

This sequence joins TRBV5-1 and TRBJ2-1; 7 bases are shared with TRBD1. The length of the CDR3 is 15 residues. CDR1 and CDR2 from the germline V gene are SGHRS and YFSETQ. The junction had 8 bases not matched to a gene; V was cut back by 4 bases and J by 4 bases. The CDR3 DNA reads TGCGCCAGCAGCCCAGACAGGGCCGCTTACAATGAGCAGTTCTTC. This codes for CASSPDRAAYNEQFF.

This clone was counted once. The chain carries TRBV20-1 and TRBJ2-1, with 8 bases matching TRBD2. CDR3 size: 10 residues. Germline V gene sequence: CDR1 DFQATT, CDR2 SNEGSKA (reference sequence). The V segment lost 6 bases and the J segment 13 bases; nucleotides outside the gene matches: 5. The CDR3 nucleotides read TGCAGTGCCAACGGACTAGCCCAGTTCTTC. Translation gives CSANGLAQFF.